This entry concerns a single TCR beta chain. The antigen is unknown. The investigators sampled blood at baseline, at cycle 4 day 1, and at cycle 7 day 1. The sample originates from a study of OX40 agonist ivuxolimab in advanced cancers. Across the whole study: Treatment of patients was with ivuxolimab, an agonistic anti-OX40 (CD134) antibody. Dose-escalation cases comprised hepatocellular carcinoma, melanoma, renal cell or head and neck cancer.

Clones were sequenced by immunoSEQ multiplex PCR, and TCRdb holds only the in-frame ones, with some missing. There are approximately 52,000 clones in the sample; 70% to 90% occur only once, and roughly 9.9% lies in the top ten. The CDR3 runs 12 residues. Per the germline V gene, CDR1 is SEHNR and CDR2 is FQNEAQ (reference sequence). V was shortened by 6 bases and J by 5 bases, with 10 bases between the two germline ends. Overall study findings and caveats: Low normalized clonal expansion also occurred in some nonresponding patients.

This clonotype was sampled from an adult with an advanced solid tumor such as melanoma, head and neck, liver or kidney cancer. The input for sequencing was CD4+ or CD8+ T cells sorted from blood, taken in a trial of the OX40 agonist ivuxolimab. This chain uses TRBV7-9 with TRBJ2-5; D is possibly TRBD1 (6 bases). CDR3 region: CASSTGIETQYF. The DNA for the CDR3 is TGTGCCAGCAGTACAGGGATTGAGACCCAGTACTTC.